These 3 T cell receptor beta chains originate from one sample sequenced in a study of blood T cell repertoires in COVID-19. Only in-frame clones appear in the TCRdb table, and some are missing; sequencing was by immunoSEQ multiplex PCR. The sample gives about 150,000 clones, 87% of which show up once; about 6.5% is in the top ten. Sequencing was done on a sample of PBMCs or T cells enriched from blood (not recorded which). These receptors originate from a woman aged 45-60 years who had recovered from COVID-19.

V is TRBV3-1 (or the pseudogene TRBV3-2) and J is TRBJ2-1; 8 nucleotides agree with TRBD2. Germline V gene sequence: CDR1 LGHDT, CDR2 YNNKEL (reference sequence). V shed 4 bases and J 0 bases; nucleotides not matched to a gene: 5. This CDR3 spans 16 amino acids. CDR3 sequence: CASSPQREISYNEQFF. The CDR3, as DNA: TGTGCCAGCAGCCCTCAGCGGGAGATCTCCTACAATGAGCAGTTCTTC.

This clone was observed a handful of times. This rearrangement joins TRBV7-6 to TRBJ2-1, with 10 bases lining up with TRBD1. The length of the CDR3 is 13 residues. J gave up 16 bases and V 1 base, and 7 bases lay outside the gene matches. Germline CDR1 and CDR2: SGHVS and FNYEAQ. Here the CDR3 reads CASSLGQGAQFFF. The CDR3 DNA is TGTGCCAGCAGCTTAGGACAGGGGGCGCAATTTTTCTTC.

The chain combines TRBV30 with TRBJ1-3, with D tentatively TRBD1 (6 bases). Germline CDR1 GTSNPN, CDR2 SVGIG (reference sequence). V shed 1 base and J shed 8 bases, with 18 bases lying between them. The CDR3 is 15 amino acids. The CDR3 sequence: CAWSESGTKKHTIYF. The CDR3 DNA is TGTGCCTGGAGTGAATCCGGGACAAAAAAGCACACCATATATTTT.